This TCR beta chain came from a study of resident and recirculating memory T cells in vitiligo. Study summary: Epidermis came from shave biopsies of lesional and nonlesional sites, plus PBMCs.

On this clone itself: The target antigen is unknown.

No change in lesions over the prior 6 months defined stable disease. Findings of the study overall: Sequences differed between biopsy sites and patients, suggesting private specificity. Vitiligo lesions lacked a unique dominant clone, and clonality varied.

The protocol was immunoSEQ multiplex PCR, while the TCRdb copy is restricted to in-frame clones and leaves out a portion. The sample gives around 70,000 clones, 91% of which show up once; 4.9% is in the top ten. The clonotype comes from a male donor with vitiligo. Material for sequencing was blood.

In DNA form, the CDR3 reads TGTGCCAGCAGCTCGACGGGGGGGTCCTACGAGCAGTACTTC. Amino acid sequence: CASSSTGGSYEQYF. V usage is TRBV7-2 and J usage is TRBJ2-7; 8 bases are a match to TRBD2. This CDR3 is built from 14 residues. V was clipped by 4 bases and J by 1 base; unmatched bases: 3. Germline-derived CDR1 and CDR2 are SGHTA and FQGNSA.